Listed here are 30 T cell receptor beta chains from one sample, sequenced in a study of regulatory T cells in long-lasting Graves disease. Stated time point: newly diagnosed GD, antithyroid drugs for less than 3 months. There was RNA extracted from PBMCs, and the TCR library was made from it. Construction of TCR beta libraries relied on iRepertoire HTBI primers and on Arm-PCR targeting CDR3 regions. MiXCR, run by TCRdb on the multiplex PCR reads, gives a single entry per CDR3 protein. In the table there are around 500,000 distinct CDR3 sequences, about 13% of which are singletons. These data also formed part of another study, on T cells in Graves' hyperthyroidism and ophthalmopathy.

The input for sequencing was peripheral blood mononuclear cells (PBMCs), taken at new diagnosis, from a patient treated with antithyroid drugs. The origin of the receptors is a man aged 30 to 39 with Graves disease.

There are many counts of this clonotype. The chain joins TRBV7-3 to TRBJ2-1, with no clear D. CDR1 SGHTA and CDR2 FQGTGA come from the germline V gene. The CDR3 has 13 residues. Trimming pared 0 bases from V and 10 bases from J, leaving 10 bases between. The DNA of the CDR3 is TGTGCCAGCAGCTTAACCGCTTTGCGGGAGCAGTTCTTC. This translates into CASSLTALREQFF.

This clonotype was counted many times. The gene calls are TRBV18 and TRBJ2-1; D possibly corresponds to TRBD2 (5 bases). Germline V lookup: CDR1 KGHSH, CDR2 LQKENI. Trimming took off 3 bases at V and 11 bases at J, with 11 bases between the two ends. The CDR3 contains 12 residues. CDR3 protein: CASSPDQRQQFF. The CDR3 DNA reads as TGTGCCAGCTCACCCGACCAGCGGCAGCAGTTCTTC.

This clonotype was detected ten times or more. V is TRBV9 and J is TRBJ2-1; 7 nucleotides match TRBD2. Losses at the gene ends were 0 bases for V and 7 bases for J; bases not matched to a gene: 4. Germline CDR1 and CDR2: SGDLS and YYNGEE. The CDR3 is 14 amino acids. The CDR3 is CASSVEPSGNEQFF. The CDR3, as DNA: TGTGCCAGCAGCGTAGAGCCTAGCGGAAATGAGCAGTTCTTC.

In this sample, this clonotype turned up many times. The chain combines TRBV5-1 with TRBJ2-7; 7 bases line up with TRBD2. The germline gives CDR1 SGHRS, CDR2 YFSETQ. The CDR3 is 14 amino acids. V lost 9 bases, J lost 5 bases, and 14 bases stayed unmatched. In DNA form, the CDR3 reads TGCGCCACCCGTTCTTCACTAGCGATCCACGAGCAGTACTTC. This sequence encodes CATRSSLAIHEQYF.

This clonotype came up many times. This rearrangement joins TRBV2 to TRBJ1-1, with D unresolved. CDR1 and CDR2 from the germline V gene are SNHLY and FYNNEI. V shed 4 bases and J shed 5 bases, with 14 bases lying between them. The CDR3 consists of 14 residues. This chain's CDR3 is CASSGQGSRTEAFF. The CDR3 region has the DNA TGTGCCAGCAGTGGCCAAGGATCCAGGACTGAAGCTTTCTTT.

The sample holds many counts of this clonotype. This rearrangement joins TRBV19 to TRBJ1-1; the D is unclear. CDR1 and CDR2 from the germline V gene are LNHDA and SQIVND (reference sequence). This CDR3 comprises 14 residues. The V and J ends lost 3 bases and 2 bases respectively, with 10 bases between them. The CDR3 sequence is CASSITGANTEAFF. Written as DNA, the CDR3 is TGTGCCAGTAGTATCACGGGAGCCAACACTGAAGCTTTCTTT. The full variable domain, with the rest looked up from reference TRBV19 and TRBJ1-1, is DGGITQSPKYLFRKEGQNVTLSCEQNLNHDAMYWYRQDPGQGLRLIYYSQIVNDFQKGDIAEGYSVSREKKESFPLTVTSAQKNPTAFYLCASSITGANTEAFFGQGTRLTVV.

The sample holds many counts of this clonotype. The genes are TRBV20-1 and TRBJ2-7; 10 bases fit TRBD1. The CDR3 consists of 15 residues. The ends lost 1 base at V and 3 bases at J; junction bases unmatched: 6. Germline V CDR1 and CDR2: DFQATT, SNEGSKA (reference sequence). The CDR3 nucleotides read TGCAGTGCTAGAGCGGGACAGGGGTTTGGCTACGAGCAGTACTTC. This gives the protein CSARAGQGFGYEQYF.

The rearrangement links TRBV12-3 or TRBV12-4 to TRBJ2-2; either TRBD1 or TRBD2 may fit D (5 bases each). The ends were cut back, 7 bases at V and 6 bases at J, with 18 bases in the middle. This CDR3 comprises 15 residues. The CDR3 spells CASTLGLASAGELFF. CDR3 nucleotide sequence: TGTGCCAGCACCTTGGGGCTAGCCTCGGCCGGGGAGCTGTTTTTT.

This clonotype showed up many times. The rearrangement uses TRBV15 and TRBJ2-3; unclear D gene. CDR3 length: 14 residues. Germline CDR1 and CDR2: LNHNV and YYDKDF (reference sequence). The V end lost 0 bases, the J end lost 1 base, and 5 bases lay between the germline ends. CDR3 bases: TGTGCCACCAGCAGAGATCGTCGCACAGATACGCAGTATTTT. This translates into CATSRDRRTDTQYF.

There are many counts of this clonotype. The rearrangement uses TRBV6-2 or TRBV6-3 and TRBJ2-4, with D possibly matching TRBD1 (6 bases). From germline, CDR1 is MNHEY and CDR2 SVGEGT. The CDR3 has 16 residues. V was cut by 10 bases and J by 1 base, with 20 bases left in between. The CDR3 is CATRPGHQVAKNIQYF. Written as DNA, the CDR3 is TGTGCCACCAGACCGGGACATCAGGTTGCCAAAAACATTCAGTACTTC.

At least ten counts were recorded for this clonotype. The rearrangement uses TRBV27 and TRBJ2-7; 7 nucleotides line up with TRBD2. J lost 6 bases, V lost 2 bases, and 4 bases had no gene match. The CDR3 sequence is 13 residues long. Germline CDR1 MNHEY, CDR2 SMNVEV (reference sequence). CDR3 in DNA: TGTGCCAGCAGTTTAGGGAGGGCCTCCGAGCAGTACTTC. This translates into CASSLGRASEQYF.

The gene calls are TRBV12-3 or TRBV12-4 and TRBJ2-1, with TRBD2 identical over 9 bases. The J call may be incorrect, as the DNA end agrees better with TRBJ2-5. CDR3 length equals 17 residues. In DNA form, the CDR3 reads TGTGCCAGCAGCCGGGTGGGCGGGAGGGCCTCAGAAGAGACCCAGTACTTC. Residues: CASSRVGGRASEETQYF.

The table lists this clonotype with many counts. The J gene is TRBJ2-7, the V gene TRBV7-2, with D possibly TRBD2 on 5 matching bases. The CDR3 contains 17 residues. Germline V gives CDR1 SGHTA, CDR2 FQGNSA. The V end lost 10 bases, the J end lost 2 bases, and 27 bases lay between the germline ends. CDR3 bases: TGTGCCACCGTGGGCCCAGCCGGGATCTTTAAGGCCTACGAGCAGTACTTC. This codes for CATVGPAGIFKAYEQYF.

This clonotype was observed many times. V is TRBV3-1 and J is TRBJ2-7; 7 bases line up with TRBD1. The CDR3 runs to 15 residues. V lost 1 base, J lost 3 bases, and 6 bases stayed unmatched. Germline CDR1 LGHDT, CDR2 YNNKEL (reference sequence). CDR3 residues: CASSQGPGQSYEQYF. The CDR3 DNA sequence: TGTGCCAGCAGCCAAGGACCGGGACAGAGCTACGAGCAGTACTTC.

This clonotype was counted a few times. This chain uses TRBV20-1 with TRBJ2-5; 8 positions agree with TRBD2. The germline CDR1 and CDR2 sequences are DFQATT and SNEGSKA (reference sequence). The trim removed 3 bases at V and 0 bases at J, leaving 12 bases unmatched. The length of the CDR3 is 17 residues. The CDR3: CSARIALADVYQETQYF. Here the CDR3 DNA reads TGCAGTGCTAGGATTGCACTAGCGGACGTGTACCAAGAGACCCAGTACTTC.

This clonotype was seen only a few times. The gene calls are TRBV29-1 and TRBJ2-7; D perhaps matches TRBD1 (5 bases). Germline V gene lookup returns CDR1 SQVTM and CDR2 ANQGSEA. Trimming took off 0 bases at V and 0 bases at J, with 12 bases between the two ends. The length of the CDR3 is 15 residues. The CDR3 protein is CSVEDVRGLSYEQYF. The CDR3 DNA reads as TGCAGCGTTGAAGATGTAAGGGGCCTCTCCTACGAGCAGTACTTC.

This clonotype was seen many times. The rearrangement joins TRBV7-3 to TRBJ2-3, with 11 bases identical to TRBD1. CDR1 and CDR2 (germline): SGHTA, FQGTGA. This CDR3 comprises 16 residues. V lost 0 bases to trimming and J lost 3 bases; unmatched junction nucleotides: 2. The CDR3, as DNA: TGTGCCAGCAGCTTAACGAGGGACAGGGGGACAGATACGCAGTATTTT. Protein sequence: CASSLTRDRGTDTQYF.

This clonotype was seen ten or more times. The CDR3 sequence: CASLQGAQNTGELFF. The CDR3 DNA follows: TGTGCCAGTCTACAAGGTGCGCAGAACACCGGGGAGCTGTTTTTT. This sequence joins TRBV19 and TRBJ2-2; D unresolved. CDR3 length: 15 amino acids. The germline V gene encodes CDR1 LNHDA and CDR2 SQIVND (reference sequence). V lost 8 bases, J lost 1 base, and 14 bases lay in between.

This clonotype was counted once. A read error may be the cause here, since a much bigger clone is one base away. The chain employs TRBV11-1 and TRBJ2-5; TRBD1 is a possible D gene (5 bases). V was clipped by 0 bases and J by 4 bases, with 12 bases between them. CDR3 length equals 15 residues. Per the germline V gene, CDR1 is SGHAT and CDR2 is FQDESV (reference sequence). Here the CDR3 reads CASSLAQGRVETQYF. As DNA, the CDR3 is TGTGCCAGCAGCTTAGCGCAGGGCAGGGTAGAGACCCAGTACTTC.

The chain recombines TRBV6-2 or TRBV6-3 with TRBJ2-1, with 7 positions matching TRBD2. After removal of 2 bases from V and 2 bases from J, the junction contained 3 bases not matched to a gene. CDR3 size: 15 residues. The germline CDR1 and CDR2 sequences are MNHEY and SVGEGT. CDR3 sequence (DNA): TGTGCCAGCAGTTACGGCGGGAGTACCTACAATGAGCAGTTCTTC. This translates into CASSYGGSTYNEQFF.

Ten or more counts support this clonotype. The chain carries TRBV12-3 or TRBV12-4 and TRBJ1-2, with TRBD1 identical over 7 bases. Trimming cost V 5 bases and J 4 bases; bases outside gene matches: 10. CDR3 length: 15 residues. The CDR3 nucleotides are TGTGCCAGCAGTAAACCGGGACAGCCGTCCTATGGCTACACCTTC. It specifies CASSKPGQPSYGYTF.

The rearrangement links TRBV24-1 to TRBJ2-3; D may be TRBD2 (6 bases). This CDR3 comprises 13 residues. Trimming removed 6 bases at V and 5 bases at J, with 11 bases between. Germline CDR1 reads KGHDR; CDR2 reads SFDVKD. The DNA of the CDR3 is TGTGCCACCAGTCGGGGGATGGTAGATACGCAGTATTTT. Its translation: CATSRGMVDTQYF.

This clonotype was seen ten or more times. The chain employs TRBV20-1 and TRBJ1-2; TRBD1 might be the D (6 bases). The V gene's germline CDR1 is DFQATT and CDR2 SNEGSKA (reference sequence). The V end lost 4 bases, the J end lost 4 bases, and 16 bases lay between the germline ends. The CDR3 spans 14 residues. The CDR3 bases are TGCAGTGCTACTAGGGGGGGTCCGGGCTATGGCTACACCTTC. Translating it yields CSATRGGPGYGYTF.

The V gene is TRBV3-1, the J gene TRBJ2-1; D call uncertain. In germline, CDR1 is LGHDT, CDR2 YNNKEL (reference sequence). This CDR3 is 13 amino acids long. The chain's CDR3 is CAALASSYNEQFF. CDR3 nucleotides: TGTGCAGCCCTGGCGAGCTCCTACAATGAGCAGTTCTTC.

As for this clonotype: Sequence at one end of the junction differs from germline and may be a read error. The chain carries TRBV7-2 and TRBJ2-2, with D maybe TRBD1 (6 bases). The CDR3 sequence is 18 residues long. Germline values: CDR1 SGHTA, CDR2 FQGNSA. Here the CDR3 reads CASSLGFWGQALTGERFF. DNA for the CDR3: TGTGCCAGCAGCTTAGGTTTTTGGGGGCAGGCTCTAACCGGGGAGCGGTTTTTT.

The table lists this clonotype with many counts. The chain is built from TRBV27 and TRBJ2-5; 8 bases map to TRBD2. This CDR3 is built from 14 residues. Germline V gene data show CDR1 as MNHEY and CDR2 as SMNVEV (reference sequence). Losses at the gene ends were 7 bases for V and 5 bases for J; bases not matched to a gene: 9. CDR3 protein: CASTDGGARETQYF. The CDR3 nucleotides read TGTGCCAGCACCGACGGGGGGGCACGGGAGACCCAGTACTTC.

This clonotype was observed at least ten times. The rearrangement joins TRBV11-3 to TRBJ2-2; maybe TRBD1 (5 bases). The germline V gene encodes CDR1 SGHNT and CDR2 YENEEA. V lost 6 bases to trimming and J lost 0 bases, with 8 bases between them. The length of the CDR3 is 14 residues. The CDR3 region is CASRGVSNTGELFF. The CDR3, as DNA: TGTGCCAGCAGAGGGGTCTCGAACACCGGGGAGCTGTTTTTT. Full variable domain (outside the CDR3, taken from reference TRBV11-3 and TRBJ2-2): EAGVVQSPRYKIIEKKQPVAFWCNPISGHNTLYWYLQNLGQGPELLIRYENEEAVDDSQLPKDRFSAERLKGVDSTLKIQPAELGDSAVYLCASRGVSNTGELFFGEGSRLTVL.

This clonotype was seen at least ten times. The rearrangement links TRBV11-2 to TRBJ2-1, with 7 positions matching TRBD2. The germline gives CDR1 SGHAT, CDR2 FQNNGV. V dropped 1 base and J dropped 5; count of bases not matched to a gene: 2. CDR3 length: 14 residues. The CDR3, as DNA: TGTGCCAGCAGCTTAGGGGACTACCACAATGAGCAGTTCTTC. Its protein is CASSLGDYHNEQFF.

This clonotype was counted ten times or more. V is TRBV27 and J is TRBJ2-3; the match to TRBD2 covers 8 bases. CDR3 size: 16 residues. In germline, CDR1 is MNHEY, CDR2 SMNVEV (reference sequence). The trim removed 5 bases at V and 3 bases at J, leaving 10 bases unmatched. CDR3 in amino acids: CASSTGLAGWTDTQYF. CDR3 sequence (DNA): TGTGCCAGCAGTACAGGACTAGCTGGATGGACAGATACGCAGTATTTT.

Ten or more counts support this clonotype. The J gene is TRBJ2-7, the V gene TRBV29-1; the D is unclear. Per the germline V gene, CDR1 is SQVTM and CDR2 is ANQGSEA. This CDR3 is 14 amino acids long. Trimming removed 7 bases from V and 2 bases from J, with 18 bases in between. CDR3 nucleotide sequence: TGCAGCGCCCGGAAGACGTTCCGACCCTACGAGCAGTACTTC. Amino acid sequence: CSARKTFRPYEQYF.